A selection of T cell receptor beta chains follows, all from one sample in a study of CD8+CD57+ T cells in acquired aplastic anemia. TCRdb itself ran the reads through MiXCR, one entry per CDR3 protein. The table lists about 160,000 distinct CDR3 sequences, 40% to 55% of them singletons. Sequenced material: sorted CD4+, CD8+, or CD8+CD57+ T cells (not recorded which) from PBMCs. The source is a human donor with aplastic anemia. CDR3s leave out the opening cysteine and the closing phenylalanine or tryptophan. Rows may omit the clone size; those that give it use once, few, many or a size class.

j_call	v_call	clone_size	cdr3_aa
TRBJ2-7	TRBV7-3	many	ASSVTGGASYEQY
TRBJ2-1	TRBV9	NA	ASSVPGLDEQF
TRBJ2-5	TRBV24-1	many	ATSDSGEVGETQY
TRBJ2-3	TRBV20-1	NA	SAMGQGARDTQY
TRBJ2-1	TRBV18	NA	ASSPGTQGGEQF
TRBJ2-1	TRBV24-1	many	ATSDLRNNEQF
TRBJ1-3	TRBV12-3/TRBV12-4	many	ASRDNSGNTIY
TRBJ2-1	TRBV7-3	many	ASSLAGWEGNEQF
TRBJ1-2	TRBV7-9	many	ASRTGGFDGYT
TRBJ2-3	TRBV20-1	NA	SASGDLDTQY
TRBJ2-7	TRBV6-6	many	ASSPSVYEQY
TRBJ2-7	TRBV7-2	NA	ASSSDLPEQY
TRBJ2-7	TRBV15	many	ATSRVTSGDYEQY
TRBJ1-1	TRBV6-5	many	ASSYSTGKDTEAF
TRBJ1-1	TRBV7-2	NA	ASSLVGTSSTEAF
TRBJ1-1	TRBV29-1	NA	SVERGIGLFTEAF
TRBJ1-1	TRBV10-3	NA	AISESPGLAEAF
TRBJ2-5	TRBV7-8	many	ASSLIREGETQY